One sample yielded the 21 T cell receptor beta chains listed below, sequenced in a study of T cells in Graves' hyperthyroidism and ophthalmopathy. RNA transcripts gave rise to amplified TCR beta CDR3 regions. The study used the HTBI primer set for a first-round RT-PCR of the TCR CDR3. TCRdb independently ran MiXCR on the multiplex PCR reads; one entry per CDR3 protein. Of 700,000 or so distinct CDR3 sequences in the sample, about a sixth were seen once. Sequenced material: blood. The source is a man younger than 30 with Graves' hyperthyroidism.

The chain links TRBV20-1 to TRBJ2-4; 10 bases are shared with TRBD2. Looked up from germline, CDR1 is DFQATT and CDR2 is SNEGSKA (reference sequence). Germline trimming cut 3 bases from V and 3 bases from J; bases unmatched to any gene: 11. This CDR3 is built from 17 residues. CDR3 sequence: CSASPGLAKGVKNIQYF. CDR3 in DNA: TGCAGTGCTAGCCCGGGACTAGCGAAAGGAGTCAAAAACATTCAGTACTTC.

The chain employs TRBV20-1 and TRBJ2-1, with D uncertain. This CDR3 is 16 amino acids long. Trimming cost V 0 bases and J 3 bases, with 15 bases left between them. Germline-derived CDR1 and CDR2 are DFQATT and SNEGSKA (reference sequence). The CDR3 reads CSARDRRHGFYNEQFF. The CDR3 DNA reads as TGCAGTGCTAGAGATCGGCGGCACGGGTTCTACAATGAGCAGTTCTTC.

V is TRBV20-1 and J is TRBJ1-1; D is uncertain. CDR3 length: 12 amino acids. Per the germline V gene, CDR1 is DFQATT and CDR2 is SNEGSKA (reference sequence). The V gene lost 6 bases and the J gene lost 1 base, with 9 bases spanning the gap. CDR3 in amino acids: CSARPSNTEAFF. DNA for the CDR3: TGCAGTGCGCGACCCTCGAACACTGAAGCTTTCTTT.

This chain's CDR3 is CASSELAEHNSPLHF. The CDR3 DNA reads TGTGCCAGCAGTGAATTGGCCGAGCATAATTCACCCCTCCACTTT. The rearrangement joins TRBV2 to TRBJ1-6; D gene ambiguous. The CDR3 is made up of 15 amino acids. CDR1 is SNHLY and CDR2 is FYNNEI in the germline V gene. The germline V and J ends were trimmed by 2 bases and 5 bases, with 10 bases remaining between them.

This clonotype was detected ten times or more. The rearrangement joins TRBV2 to TRBJ1-6; no clear D. V lost 4 bases, J lost 7 bases, and 8 bases lay in between. In germline, CDR1 is SNHLY, CDR2 FYNNEI. This CDR3 has 13 residues. CDR3 loop: CASSADWNSPLHF. The DNA for the CDR3 is TGTGCCAGCAGTGCTGATTGGAATTCACCCCTCCACTTT.

The chain has TRBV19 and TRBJ2-1; D call uncertain. The V gene lost 7 bases and the J gene lost 0 bases, with 16 bases spanning the gap. The germline V gene has CDR1 LNHDA and CDR2 SQIVND (reference sequence). The CDR3 is 16 residues long. The DNA for the CDR3 is TGTGCCAGTAAAGCATGGGATCACAGCTCCTACAATGAGCAGTTCTTC. Encoded protein: CASKAWDHSSYNEQFF.

This clonotype was seen once. The rearrangement joins TRBV4-2 to TRBJ1-6; D gene uncertain. The V gene lost 5 bases and the J gene lost 7 bases, with 15 bases spanning the gap. The germline V gene encodes CDR1 LGHNA and CDR2 YNFKEQ. The CDR3 loop spans 15 amino acids. The CDR3 DNA reads TGTGCCAGCAGCGGCGCGGGATTCGAGAATTCACCCCTCCACTTT. Translating gives CASSGAGFENSPLHF.

This clonotype was found many times. V gene TRBV28 combines with J gene TRBJ2-7; 10 nucleotides match TRBD2. CDR3 length: 18 amino acids. The germline gives CDR1 MDHEN, CDR2 SYDVKM. V shed 2 bases, J shed 4 bases, and the junction held 14 bases outside the gene matches. The CDR3 protein is CASSLRFWATSGQYEQYF. The CDR3 bases are TGTGCCAGCAGTTTAAGGTTTTGGGCGACTAGCGGGCAGTACGAGCAGTACTTC. The variable domain in full, with the rest retrieved from reference TRBV28 and TRBJ2-7, is DVKVTQSSRYLVKRTGEKVFLECVQDMDHENMFWYRQDPGLGLRLIYFSYDVKMKEKGDIPEGYSVSREKKERFSLILESASTNQTSMYLCASSLRFWATSGQYEQYFGPGTRLTVT.

The CDR3 DNA follows: TGTGCCAGTAGTAGACAGACTCTACCTATGAACACTGAAGCTTTCTTT. Amino acids: CASSRQTLPMNTEAFF. This rearrangement joins TRBV19 to TRBJ1-1, with D possibly TRBD1 on 5 matching bases. Germline assignment: CDR1 LNHDA and CDR2 SQIVND (reference sequence). Trimming stripped 4 bases from V and 0 bases from J, with 15 bases between. The CDR3 loop spans 16 amino acids.

This clonotype was picked up many times. The chain employs TRBV28 and TRBJ2-1; D uncertain. This CDR3 contains 16 residues. Germline assignment: CDR1 MDHEN and CDR2 SYDVKM. Trimming cost V 3 bases and J 2 bases, with 14 bases left between them. CDR3 in amino acids: CASSLTPSSTYNEQFF. The CDR3 coding sequence is TGTGCCAGCAGTTTGACCCCTTCTTCGACCTACAATGAGCAGTTCTTC.

This clonotype was picked up a small number of times. The chain uses TRBV10-2 and TRBJ1-1; a possible D gene is TRBD1 (5 bases). Germline CDR1 reads WSHSY; CDR2 reads SAAADI. The CDR3 is 15 residues long. V dropped 0 bases and J dropped 0 bases, with 8 bases sitting between them. The CDR3 loop reads CASSESTAMNTEAFF. The CDR3 bases are TGCGCCAGCAGTGAGTCGACAGCAATGAACACTGAAGCTTTCTTT.

This clonotype was found many times. V is TRBV11-3 and J is TRBJ2-7; possible D gene TRBD1, 6 bases. CDR1 SGHNT and CDR2 YENEEA come from the germline V gene. The germline V and J ends were trimmed by 1 base and 3 bases, with 10 bases remaining between them. This CDR3 has 14 amino acids. For the CDR3, the DNA is TGTGCCAGCAGCTTAGGACAGGTTGGCTACGAGCAGTACTTC. This encodes CASSLGQVGYEQYF.

This clonotype was found many times. This rearrangement joins TRBV12-3 or TRBV12-4 to TRBJ1-5, with D tentatively TRBD1 (5 bases). Trimming took 1 base from V and 3 from J, leaving 16 bases between them. This CDR3 spans 17 amino acids. The CDR3 region is CASSLGKAGWNNQPQHF. In DNA form, the CDR3 reads TGTGCCAGCAGTTTAGGAAAGGCAGGGTGGAACAATCAGCCCCAGCATTTT.

The CDR3 loop reads CSVEDPAGGGLEQFF. The CDR3 nucleotides read TGCAGCGTTGAAGATCCAGCGGGTGGGGGACTTGAGCAGTTCTTC. This chain connects TRBV29-1 to TRBJ2-1, with a weak D call TRBD2 (6 bases). Germline V gives CDR1 SQVTM, CDR2 ANQGSEA. The CDR3 totals 15 residues. Trimming stripped 0 bases from V and 9 bases from J, with 18 bases between.

In this sample, this clonotype turned up many times. The chain uses TRBV28 and TRBJ2-3; 7 nucleotides line up with TRBD1. V gave up 3 bases and J gave up 4 bases; unmatched junction bases: 4. CDR1 and CDR2 from the germline V gene are MDHEN and SYDVKM. The CDR3 is 14 residues long. The CDR3 here is CASSFSTGPDTQYF. In DNA, the CDR3 is TGTGCCAGCAGTTTTTCGACAGGGCCAGATACGCAGTATTTT.

This sequence joins TRBV12-3 or TRBV12-4 and TRBJ2-3; D uncertain. V was clipped by 6 bases and J by 2 bases, with 9 bases between them. This CDR3 spans 13 amino acids. The CDR3 spells CASSHMSTDTQYF. CDR3 DNA: TGTGCCAGCAGCCACATGTCCACAGATACGCAGTATTTT.

This sequence joins TRBV4-1 and TRBJ2-1; D is uncertain. The CDR3 runs to 15 residues. Germline V gene data show CDR1 as MGHRA and CDR2 as YSYEKL. Trimming left V 2 bases short and J 8 bases short, with 16 bases between. The CDR3 here is CASSQPRARVDEQFF. CDR3 nucleotides: TGCGCCAGCAGCCAACCCCGGGCCCGGGTTGATGAGCAGTTCTTC.

Ten or more counts support this clonotype. The V call is TRBV6-1, the J call TRBJ1-1; 8 bases fit TRBD1. Germline assignment: CDR1 MNHNS and CDR2 SASEGT. J lost 2 bases, V lost 5 bases, and 4 bases had no gene match. This CDR3 has 14 amino acids. The CDR3 coding sequence is TGTGCCAGCAGTTCCGGACAGGGTAACACTGAAGCTTTCTTT. Amino acid sequence: CASSSGQGNTEAFF.

On this clonotype: Possible read error: a much larger clone is one base away. The missing conserved phenylalanine or tryptophan at the end of this CDR3 makes a read error likely. The rearrangement links TRBV6-1 to TRBJ2-6; 7 bases are shared with TRBD1. This CDR3 has 17 amino acids. The V and J ends lost 5 bases and 0 bases, in that order; junction bases with no gene match: 7. Germline-derived CDR1 and CDR2 are MNHNS and SASEGT. The CDR3 region is CASSRPPGGSGANVLTL. The CDR3 coding sequence is TGTGCCAGCAGTCGCCCCCCAGGGGGCTCTGGGGCCAACGTCCTGACTCTC.

This clonotype was seen only a few times. The V call is TRBV6-1, the J call TRBJ2-5; TRBD1 matches 11 bases. The CDR3 has 14 residues. V dropped 8 bases and J dropped 2; count of bases not matched to a gene: 4. Germline-derived CDR1 and CDR2 are MNHNS and SASEGT. The DNA for the CDR3 is TGTGCCAGCGGGGGGGACAGGGGGCAAGAGACCCAGTACTTC. As protein: CASGGDRGQETQYF.

This clonotype was recorded many times. The rearrangement joins TRBV2 to TRBJ2-7; D is perhaps TRBD1 (5 bases). The CDR3 runs 13 residues. Looked up from germline, CDR1 is SNHLY and CDR2 is FYNNEI. Deletions cut 5 bases from V and 3 bases from J, with 11 bases between. CDR3 loop: CASSKTQDYEQYF. The CDR3 DNA reads TGTGCCAGCAGTAAGACACAGGACTACGAGCAGTACTTC. The whole variable domain, filled in from reference TRBV2 and TRBJ2-7, reads EPEVTQTPSHQVTQMGQEVILRCVPISNHLYFYWYRQILGQKVEFLVSFYNNEISEKSEIFDDQFSVERPDGSNFTLKIRSTKLEDSAMYFCASSKTQDYEQYFGPGTRLTVT.